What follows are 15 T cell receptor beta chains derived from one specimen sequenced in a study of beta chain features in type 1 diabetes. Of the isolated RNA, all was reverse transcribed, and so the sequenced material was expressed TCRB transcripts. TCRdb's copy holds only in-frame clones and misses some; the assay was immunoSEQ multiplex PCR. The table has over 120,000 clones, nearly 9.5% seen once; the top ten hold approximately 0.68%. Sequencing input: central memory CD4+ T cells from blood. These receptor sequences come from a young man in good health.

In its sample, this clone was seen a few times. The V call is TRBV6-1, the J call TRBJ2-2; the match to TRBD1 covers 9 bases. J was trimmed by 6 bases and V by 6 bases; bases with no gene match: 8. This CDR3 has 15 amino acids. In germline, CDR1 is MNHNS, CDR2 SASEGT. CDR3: CASSVGQGMAGELFF. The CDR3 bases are TGTGCCAGCAGCGTCGGACAGGGGATGGCCGGGGAGCTGTTTTTT.

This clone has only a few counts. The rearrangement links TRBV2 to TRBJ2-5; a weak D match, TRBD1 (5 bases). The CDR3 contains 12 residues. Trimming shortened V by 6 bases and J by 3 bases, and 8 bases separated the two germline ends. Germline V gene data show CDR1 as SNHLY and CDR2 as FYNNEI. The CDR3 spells CASSQTEETQYF. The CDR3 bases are TGTGCCAGCAGCCAGACAGAAGAGACCCAGTACTTC.

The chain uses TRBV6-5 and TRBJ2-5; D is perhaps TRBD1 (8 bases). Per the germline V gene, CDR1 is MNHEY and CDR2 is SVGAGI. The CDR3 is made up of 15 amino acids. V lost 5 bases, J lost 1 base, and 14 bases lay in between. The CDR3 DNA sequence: TGTGCCAGCAGTCCCGGGGGGACAGGCCAAGAGACCCAGTACTTC. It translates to CASSPGGTGQETQYF.

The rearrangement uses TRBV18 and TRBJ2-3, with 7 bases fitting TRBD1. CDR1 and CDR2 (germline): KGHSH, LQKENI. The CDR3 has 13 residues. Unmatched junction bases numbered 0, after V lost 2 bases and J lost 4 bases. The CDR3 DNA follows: TGTGCCAGCTCACCAGACAGGGCAGATACGCAGTATTTT. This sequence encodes CASSPDRADTQYF.

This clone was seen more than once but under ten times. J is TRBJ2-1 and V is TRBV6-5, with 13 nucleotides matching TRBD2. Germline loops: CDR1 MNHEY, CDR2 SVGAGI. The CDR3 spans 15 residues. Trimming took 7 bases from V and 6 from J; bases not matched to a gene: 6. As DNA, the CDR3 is TGTGCCAGCAAAAGACTAGCGGGGGGCCTCAATGAGCAGTTCTTC. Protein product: CASKRLAGGLNEQFF.

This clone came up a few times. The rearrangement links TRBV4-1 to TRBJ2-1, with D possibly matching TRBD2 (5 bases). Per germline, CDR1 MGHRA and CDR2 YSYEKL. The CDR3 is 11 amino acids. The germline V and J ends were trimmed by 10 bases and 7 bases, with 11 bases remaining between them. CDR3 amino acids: CATMGGNEQFF. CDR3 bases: TGCGCCACGATGGGCGGGAATGAGCAGTTCTTC.

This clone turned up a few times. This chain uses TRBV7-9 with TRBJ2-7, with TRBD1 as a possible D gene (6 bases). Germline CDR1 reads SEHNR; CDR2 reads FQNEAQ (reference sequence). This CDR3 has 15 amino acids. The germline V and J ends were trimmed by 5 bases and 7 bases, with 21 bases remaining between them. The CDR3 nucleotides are TGTGCCAGCAGCCGACTTACAGGGCCTCTAGGGGAGCAGTACTTC. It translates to CASSRLTGPLGEQYF.

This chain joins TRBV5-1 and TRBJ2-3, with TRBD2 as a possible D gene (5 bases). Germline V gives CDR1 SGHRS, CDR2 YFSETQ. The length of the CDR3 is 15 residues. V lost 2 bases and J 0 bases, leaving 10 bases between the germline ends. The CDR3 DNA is TGCGCCAGCAGCTTTCTAGCCCCTAGCACAGATACGCAGTATTTT. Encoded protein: CASSFLAPSTDTQYF.

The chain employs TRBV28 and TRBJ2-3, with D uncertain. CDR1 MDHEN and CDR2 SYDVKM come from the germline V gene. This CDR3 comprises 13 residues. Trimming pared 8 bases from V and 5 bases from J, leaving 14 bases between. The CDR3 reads CASHTPLRDTQYF. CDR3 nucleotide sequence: TGTGCCAGCCACACACCACTAAGAGATACGCAGTATTTT.

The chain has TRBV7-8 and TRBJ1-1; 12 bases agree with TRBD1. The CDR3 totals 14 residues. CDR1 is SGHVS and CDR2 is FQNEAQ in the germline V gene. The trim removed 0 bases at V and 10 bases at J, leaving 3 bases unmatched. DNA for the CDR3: TGTGCCAGCAGCTTAGCGGGGACAGGGGGCCGAGCTTTCTTT. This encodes CASSLAGTGGRAFF.

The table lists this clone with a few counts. In nucleotides, the CDR3 is TGTGCCAGCAGCCCCGGGACAGGCGGGGGGGATGAGCAGTTCTTC. It yields the protein CASSPGTGGGDEQFF. V and J are TRBV7-9 and TRBJ2-1, with D possibly TRBD2 on 9 matching bases. The CDR3 spans 15 residues. The germline CDR1 and CDR2 sequences are SEHNR and FQNEAQ (reference sequence). The V end lost 5 bases, the J end lost 8 bases, and 19 bases lay between the germline ends.

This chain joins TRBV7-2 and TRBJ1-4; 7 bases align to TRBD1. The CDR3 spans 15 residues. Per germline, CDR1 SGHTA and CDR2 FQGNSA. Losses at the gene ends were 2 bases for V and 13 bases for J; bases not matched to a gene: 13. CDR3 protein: CASSLRTGQARGLFF. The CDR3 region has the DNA TGTGCCAGCAGCTTACGTACCGGACAGGCGCGAGGACTGTTTTTT.

The CDR3 DNA reads TGTGCCAGCAGCTCTATATCCGGGACTACCTACAATGAGCAGTTCTTC. It specifies CASSSISGTTYNEQFF. The chain joins TRBV7-2 to TRBJ2-1; 7 bases map to TRBD2. The CDR3 extends over 16 amino acids. Unmatched junction bases numbered 8, after V lost 4 bases and J lost 2 bases. From germline, CDR1 is SGHTA and CDR2 FQGNSA.

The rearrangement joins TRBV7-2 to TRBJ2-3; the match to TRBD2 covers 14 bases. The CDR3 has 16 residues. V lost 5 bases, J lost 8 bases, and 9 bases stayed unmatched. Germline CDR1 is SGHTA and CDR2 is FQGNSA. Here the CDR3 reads CASSEGLAGAGGTQYF. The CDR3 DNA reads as TGTGCCAGCAGCGAGGGACTAGCGGGGGCAGGGGGTACGCAGTATTTT.

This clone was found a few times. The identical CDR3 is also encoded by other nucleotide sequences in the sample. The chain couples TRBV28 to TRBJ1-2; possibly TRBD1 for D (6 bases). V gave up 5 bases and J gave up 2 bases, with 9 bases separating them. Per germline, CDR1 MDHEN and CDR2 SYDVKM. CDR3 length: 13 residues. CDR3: CASSLTGNYGYTF. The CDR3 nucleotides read TGTGCCAGCAGTCTAACAGGGAACTATGGCTACACCTTC.